The entry below gives a single TCR beta chain sequence along with its context. Its antigen remains unidentified. The cohort excluded patients with autoimmune disease history or systemic immunosuppression. CDR1 is SEHNR, CDR2 FQNEAQ, per germline (reference sequence). V lost 1 base to trimming and J lost 8 bases, with 8 bases between them. The CDR3 consists of 12 residues. The sample is drawn from a study of OX40 agonist ivuxolimab in advanced cancers. About the study: Partial responses, seen in three patients, involved one hepatocellular carcinoma and two cutaneous melanomas.

Study observations and caveats: Fewer expanded clones were found on average in CD4+ than in CD8+ T cells.

Libraries were prepared by immunoSEQ multiplex PCR; TCRdb keeps only in-frame clonotypes and omits some of them. The table includes roughly 80,000 clones, around nine tenths detected once. V is TRBV7-9 and J is TRBJ1-2; D is unresolved. The sequence derives from an adult with an advanced solid tumor such as melanoma, head and neck, liver or kidney cancer. The material sequenced was CD4+ or CD8+ T cells sorted from blood, taken in a trial of the OX40 agonist ivuxolimab. The CDR3 coding sequence is TGTGCCAGCAGCTTAGACTCCCGCGGCTACACCTTC. It is translated as CASSLDSRGYTF.